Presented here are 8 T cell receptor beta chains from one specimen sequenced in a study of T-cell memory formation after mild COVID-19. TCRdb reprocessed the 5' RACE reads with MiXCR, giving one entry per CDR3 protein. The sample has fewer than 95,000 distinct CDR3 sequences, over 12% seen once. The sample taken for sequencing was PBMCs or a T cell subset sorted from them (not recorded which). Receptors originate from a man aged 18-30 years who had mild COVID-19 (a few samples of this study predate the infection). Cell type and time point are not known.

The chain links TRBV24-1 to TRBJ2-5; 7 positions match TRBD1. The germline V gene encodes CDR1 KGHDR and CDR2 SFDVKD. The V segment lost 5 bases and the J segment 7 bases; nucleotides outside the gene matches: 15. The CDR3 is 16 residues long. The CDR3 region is CATSGAGDSPGGTQYF. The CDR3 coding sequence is TGTGCCACCAGTGGTGCCGGGGACAGCCCCGGTGGGACCCAGTACTTC.

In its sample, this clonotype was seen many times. CDR3 sequence: CSARDQAGLEVDTQYF. In DNA, the CDR3 is TGCAGTGCTAGAGATCAGGCAGGGTTGGAAGTGGATACGCAGTATTTT. The rearrangement uses TRBV20-1 and TRBJ2-3, with D maybe TRBD1 (5 bases). The CDR3 has 16 residues. Germline values: CDR1 DFQATT, CDR2 SNEGSKA (reference sequence). Deletions cut 0 bases from V and 6 bases from J, with 19 bases between.

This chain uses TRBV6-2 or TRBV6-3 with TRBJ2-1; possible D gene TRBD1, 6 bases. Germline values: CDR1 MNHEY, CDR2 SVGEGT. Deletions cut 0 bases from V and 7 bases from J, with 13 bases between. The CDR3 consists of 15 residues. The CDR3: CASSYSWGPRNEQFF. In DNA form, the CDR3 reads TGTGCCAGCAGTTACTCGTGGGGGCCTAGGAATGAGCAGTTCTTC.

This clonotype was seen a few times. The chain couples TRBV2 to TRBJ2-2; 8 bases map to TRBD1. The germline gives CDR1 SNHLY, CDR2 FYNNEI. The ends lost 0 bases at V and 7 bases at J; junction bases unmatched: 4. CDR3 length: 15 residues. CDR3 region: CASSEAQGANGELFF. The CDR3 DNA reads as TGTGCCAGCAGTGAAGCGCAGGGGGCAAACGGGGAGCTGTTTTTT. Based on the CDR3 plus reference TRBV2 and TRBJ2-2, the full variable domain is EPEVTQTPSHQVTQMGQEVILRCVPISNHLYFYWYRQILGQKVEFLVSFYNNEISEKSEIFDDQFSVERPDGSNFTLKIRSTKLEDSAMYFCASSEAQGANGELFFGEGSRLTVL.

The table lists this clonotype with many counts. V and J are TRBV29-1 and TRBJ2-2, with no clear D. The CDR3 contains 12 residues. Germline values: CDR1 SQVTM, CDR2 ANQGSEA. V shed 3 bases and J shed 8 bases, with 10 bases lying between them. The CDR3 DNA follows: TGCAGCGTTGACTCGCAGATAGGGGAGCTGTTTTTT. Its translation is CSVDSQIGELFF.

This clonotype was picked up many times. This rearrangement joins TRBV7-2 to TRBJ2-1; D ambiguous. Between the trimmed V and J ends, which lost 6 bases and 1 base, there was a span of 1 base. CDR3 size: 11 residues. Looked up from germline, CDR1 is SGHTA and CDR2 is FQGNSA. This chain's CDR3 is CASRSYNEQFF. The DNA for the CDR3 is TGTGCCAGCAGATCCTACAATGAGCAGTTCTTC.

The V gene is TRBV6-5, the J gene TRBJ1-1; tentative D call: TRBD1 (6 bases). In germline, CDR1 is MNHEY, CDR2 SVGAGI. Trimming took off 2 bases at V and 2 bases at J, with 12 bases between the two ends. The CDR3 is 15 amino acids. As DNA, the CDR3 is TGTGCCAGCAGTTACCGTATGGGGGGCAACACTGAAGCTTTCTTT. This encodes CASSYRMGGNTEAFF.

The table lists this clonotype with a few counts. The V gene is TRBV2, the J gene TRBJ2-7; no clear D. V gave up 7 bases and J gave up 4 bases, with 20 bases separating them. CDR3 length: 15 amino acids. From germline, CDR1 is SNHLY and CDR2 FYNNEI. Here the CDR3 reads CASIGSRSFGYEQYF. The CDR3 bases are TGTGCCAGCATCGGTAGTAGGTCCTTCGGGTACGAGCAGTACTTC.